A single sample is the source of the 18 T cell receptor beta chains below, sequenced in a study of T cell responses to AZD1222 COVID-19 vaccine. TCRdb's copy holds only in-frame clones and misses some; the assay was immunoSEQ multiplex PCR. The data hold around 81,000 clones, with under 95% observed a single time. Here the sequenced sample was peripheral blood, taken 28 days after the second AZD1222 dose. The receptors stem from an adult who received the AZD1222 COVID-19 vaccine.

The chain couples TRBV9 to TRBJ2-1, with 16 bases identical to TRBD2. CDR3 length: 16 amino acids. Losses at the gene ends were 6 bases for V and 10 bases for J; bases not matched to a gene: 10. Germline V gives CDR1 SGDLS, CDR2 YYNGEE. The CDR3 DNA follows: TGTGCCAGCACCAAAACCGGGACTAGCGGGAGGGGGGAGCAGTTCTTC. Translating it yields CASTKTGTSGRGEQFF.

V usage is TRBV2 and J usage is TRBJ2-1; D is unresolved. With 4 bases removed from V and 3 bases from J, the gap between germline ends came to 4 bases. Germline-derived CDR1 and CDR2 are SNHLY and FYNNEI. This CDR3 is built from 12 residues. The CDR3, as DNA: TGTGCCAGCAGTGCAGGCTACAATGAGCAGTTCTTC. As protein: CASSAGYNEQFF.

The genes are TRBV3-1 (or the pseudogene TRBV3-2) and TRBJ2-7; TRBD2 agrees at 7 bases. The germline V gene encodes CDR1 LGHDT and CDR2 YNNKEL (reference sequence). J lost 3 bases, V lost 0 bases, and 5 bases had no gene match. The CDR3 consists of 15 residues. CDR3 coding DNA: TGTGCCAGCAGCCAAGAGGCTAGCGGATTCTACGAGCAGTACTTC. Translating gives CASSQEASGFYEQYF.

This chain uses TRBV9 with TRBJ2-7; D tentatively fits TRBD1 or TRBD2 (6 bases each). V lost 4 bases and J lost 7, with 18 bases in between. The CDR3 is 14 residues long. CDR1 SGDLS and CDR2 YYNGEE come from the germline V gene. In DNA form, the CDR3 reads TGTGCCAGCAGCTTGGGGGCTAACGCGGGGGAGCAGTACTTC. It codes for CASSLGANAGEQYF.

This clone was observed a single time. The J gene is TRBJ1-4, the V gene TRBV2, with D unclear. Germline values: CDR1 SNHLY, CDR2 FYNNEI. This CDR3 is built from 15 residues. V lost 8 bases and J 5 bases, leaving 18 bases between the germline ends. The chain's CDR3 is CASGRFRSPNEKLFF. The CDR3 nucleotides read TGTGCCAGCGGGCGATTCAGGTCCCCAAATGAAAAACTGTTTTTT.

V is TRBV5-1 and J is TRBJ2-5; 9 nucleotides line up with TRBD1. Germline V gene data show CDR1 as SGHRS and CDR2 as YFSETQ. Trimming at V came to 1 base and at J to 4 bases, leaving 11 bases not matched to a gene. The CDR3 length is 17 residues. CDR3 in amino acids: CASSLIRDRVLGETQYF. The CDR3, as DNA: TGCGCCAGCAGCTTGATCCGGGACAGGGTATTGGGAGAGACCCAGTACTTC.

The rearrangement links TRBV4-1 to TRBJ2-7; 7 bases fit TRBD1. The trim removed 2 bases at V and 4 bases at J, leaving 11 bases unmatched. Germline CDR1 and CDR2: MGHRA and YSYEKL. The CDR3 runs to 16 residues. DNA for the CDR3: TGCGCCAGCAGCCAACCCCCCCCGACAGGGTGGTACGAGCAGTACTTC. Amino acids: CASSQPPPTGWYEQYF.

J is TRBJ1-3 and V is TRBV11-2; D gene unclear. CDR3 length: 12 residues. Germline V gene lookup returns CDR1 SGHAT and CDR2 FQNNGV. Trimming cost V 10 bases and J 6 bases, with 13 bases left between them. CDR3 DNA: TGTGCCACCTCGAGGCAAAAAAACACCATATATTTT. Translated, it gives CATSRQKNTIYF.

The V gene is TRBV10-3, the J gene TRBJ2-5; the D is unclear. The CDR3 extends over 12 amino acids. Germline V gene lookup returns CDR1 ENHRY and CDR2 SYGVKD. V lost 3 bases and J lost 2, with 4 bases in between. CDR3 sequence: CAISDEQETQYF. DNA of the CDR3: TGTGCCATCAGTGATGAGCAAGAGACCCAGTACTTC.

This chain uses TRBV4-1 with TRBJ2-7; perhaps TRBD1 as D (5 bases). The CDR3 has 16 residues. V lost 1 base and J lost 3, with 16 bases in between. Germline CDR1 is MGHRA and CDR2 is YSYEKL. The chain's CDR3 is CASSQALRTGHYEQYF. DNA for the CDR3: TGCGCCAGCAGCCAAGCGCTGCGAACAGGTCACTACGAGCAGTACTTC.

The chain is built from TRBV7-2 and TRBJ2-7, with 8 bases matching TRBD1. The junction had 10 bases not matched to a gene; V was cut back by 2 bases and J by 4 bases. Germline values: CDR1 SGHTA, CDR2 FQGNSA. This CDR3 has 16 amino acids. CDR3 residues: CASSLTGTGGEYEQYF. CDR3 sequence (DNA): TGTGCCAGCAGCTTAACGGGGACAGGAGGGGAGTACGAGCAGTACTTC.

The genes are TRBV6-5 and TRBJ2-7; D unresolved. This CDR3 is built from 13 residues. The V and J ends lost 0 bases and 3 bases respectively, with 6 bases between them. CDR1 is MNHEY and CDR2 is SVGAGI in the germline V gene. The CDR3: CASSYSGSYEQYF. DNA of the CDR3: TGTGCCAGCAGTTACTCGGGCAGCTACGAGCAGTACTTC.

The gene calls are TRBV7-2 and TRBJ1-4, with a tentative D call TRBD1 (5 bases). The CDR3 loop spans 15 amino acids. Trimming took off 1 base at V and 7 bases at J, with 13 bases between the two ends. The germline V gene has CDR1 SGHTA and CDR2 FQGNSA. The CDR3: CASSLGGAMGEKLFF. Written as DNA, the CDR3 is TGTGCCAGCAGCTTAGGCGGGGCTATGGGTGAAAAACTGTTTTTT. The full variable domain, in which reference TRBV7-2 and TRBJ1-4 provide the parts outside the CDR3, is GAGVSQSPSNKVTEKGKDVELRCDPISGHTALYWYRQSLGQGLEFLIYFQGNSAPDKSGLPSDRFSAERTGGSVSTLTIQRTQQEDSAVYLCASSLGGAMGEKLFFGSGTQLSVL.

The chain carries TRBV19 and TRBJ2-2, with D tentatively TRBD1 or TRBD2 (5 bases each). V was shortened by 1 base and J by 0 bases, with 9 bases between the two germline ends. CDR3 length equals 16 residues. The germline gives CDR1 LNHDA, CDR2 SQIVND (reference sequence). Written as DNA, the CDR3 is TGTGCCAGTAGTATAGTCCAGGGAGCGAACACCGGGGAGCTGTTTTTT. It specifies CASSIVQGANTGELFF.

This clone was observed a single time. The gene calls are TRBV9 and TRBJ1-1, with D hard to call. V dropped 0 bases and J dropped 1 base, with 7 bases sitting between them. In germline, CDR1 is SGDLS, CDR2 YYNGEE. There are 14 residues in the CDR3. The CDR3 reads CASSVAGQNTEAFF. The CDR3 region has the DNA TGTGCCAGCAGCGTAGCCGGCCAGAACACTGAAGCTTTCTTT. Based on the CDR3 plus reference TRBV9 and TRBJ1-1, the full variable domain is DSGVTQTPKHLITATGQRVTLRCSPRSGDLSVYWYQQSLDQGLQFLIQYYNGEERAKGNILERFSAQQFPDLHSELNLSSLELGDSALYFCASSVAGQNTEAFFGQGTRLTVV.

This rearrangement joins TRBV30 to TRBJ1-6; D possibly corresponds to TRBD1 (5 bases). Trimming took 0 bases from V and 7 from J, leaving 13 bases between them. The CDR3 length is 15 residues. Germline assignment: CDR1 GTSNPN and CDR2 SVGIG (reference sequence). The CDR3 protein is CAWSVEQGNNSPLHF. The DNA of the CDR3 is TGTGCCTGGAGTGTAGAGCAGGGAAACAATTCACCCCTCCACTTT.

V gene TRBV7-6 combines with J gene TRBJ2-7, with a tentative D call TRBD1 (6 bases). Germline-derived CDR1 and CDR2 are SGHVS and FNYEAQ. This CDR3 comprises 16 residues. V gave up 3 bases and J gave up 2 bases, with 17 bases separating them. In DNA form, the CDR3 reads TGTGCCAGCAGCTTGGGCGCGATGGGACATGCCTACGAGCAGTACTTC. Translating gives CASSLGAMGHAYEQYF.

This clone came up once. CDR3 nucleotide sequence: TGCGCCAGCAGCCACGGGGGGTCGGGCTCCTACGAGCAGTACTTC. Amino acid sequence: CASSHGGSGSYEQYF. V gene TRBV4-1 combines with J gene TRBJ2-7; 7 bases match TRBD2. Per the germline V gene, CDR1 is MGHRA and CDR2 is YSYEKL. Trimming removed 3 bases from V and 0 bases from J; junction bases left unmatched: 5. This CDR3 is built from 15 residues.